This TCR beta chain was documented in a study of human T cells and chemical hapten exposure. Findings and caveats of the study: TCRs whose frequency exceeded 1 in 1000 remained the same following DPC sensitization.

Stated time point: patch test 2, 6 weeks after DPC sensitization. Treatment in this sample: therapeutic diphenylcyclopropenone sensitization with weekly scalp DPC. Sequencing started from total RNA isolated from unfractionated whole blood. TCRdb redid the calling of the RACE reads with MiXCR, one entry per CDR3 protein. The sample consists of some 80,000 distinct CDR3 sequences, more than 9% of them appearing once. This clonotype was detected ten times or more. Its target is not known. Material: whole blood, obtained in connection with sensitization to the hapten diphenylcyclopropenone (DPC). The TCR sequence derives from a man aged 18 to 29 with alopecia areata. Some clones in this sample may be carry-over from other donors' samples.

CDR3 bases: TGTGCCAGCAGCTTAGAGGGAGTGCAGCCCCAGCATTTT. Translating it yields CASSLEGVQPQHF. The chain uses TRBV7-9 and TRBJ1-5; no firm D call. Germline CDR1 SEHNR, CDR2 FQNEAQ (reference sequence). The CDR3 runs to 13 residues. Trimming stripped 1 base from V and 7 bases from J, with 8 bases between.